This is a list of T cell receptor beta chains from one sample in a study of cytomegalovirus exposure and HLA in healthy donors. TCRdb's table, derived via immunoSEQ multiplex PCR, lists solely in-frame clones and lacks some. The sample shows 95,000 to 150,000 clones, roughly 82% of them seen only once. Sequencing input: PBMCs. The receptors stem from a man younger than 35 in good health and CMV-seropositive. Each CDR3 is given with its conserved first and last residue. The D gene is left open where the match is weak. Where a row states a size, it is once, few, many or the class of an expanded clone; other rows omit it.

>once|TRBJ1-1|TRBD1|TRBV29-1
TGCAGCGCCATCGGGACAGTGAACACTGAAGCTTTCTTT
CSAIGTVNTEAFF
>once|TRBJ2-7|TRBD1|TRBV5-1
TGCGCCAGCAGCTCCGTCGACAGGGGCCACGAGCAGTACTTC
CASSSVDRGHEQYF
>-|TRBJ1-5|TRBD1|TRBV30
TGTGCCTGGAGTGATGGGAGCCGACAGGGAAAGCATTTT
CAWSDGSRQGKHF
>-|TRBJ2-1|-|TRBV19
TGTGCCAGTACCTCCAGAAATGAGCAGTTCTTC
CASTSRNEQFF
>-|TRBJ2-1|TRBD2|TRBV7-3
TGTGCCAGCAGCCCGGAGCGGGGGGGGATAATTGAGGAGCAGTTCTTC
CASSPERGGIIEEQFF
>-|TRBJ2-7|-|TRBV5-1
TGCGCCAGCAGCACCTGGACACCGGCCTACGAGCAGTACTTC
CASSTWTPAYEQYF
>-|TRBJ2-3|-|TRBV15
TGTGCCACCAGCAGAGAGGCGGGTGCGCGCACAGATACGCAGTATTTT
CATSREAGARTDTQYF
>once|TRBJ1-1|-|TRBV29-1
TGCAGCGCCTGCGGGGAGTTGAACACTGAAGCTTTCTTT
CSACGELNTEAFF
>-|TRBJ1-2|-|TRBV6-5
TGTGCCAGCAGTCCGGGGGACTATGGCTACACCTTC
CASSPGDYGYTF
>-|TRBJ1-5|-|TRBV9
TGTGCCAGCAGCGTGGGAGGGGCTCCAAATCAGCCCCAGCATTTT
CASSVGGAPNQPQHF
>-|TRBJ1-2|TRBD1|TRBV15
TGTGCCACCAGCCTGACAGGGGGCGTTGAAGGCTACACCTTC
CATSLTGGVEGYTF
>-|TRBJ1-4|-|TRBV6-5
TGTGCCAGCAGCTTGACAGCAACTAATGAAAAACTGTTTTTT
CASSLTATNEKLFF
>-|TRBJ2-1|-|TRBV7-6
TGTGCCAGCAGCCGAACCAGGGATGAGCAGTTCTTC
CASSRTRDEQFF
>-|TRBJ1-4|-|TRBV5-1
TGCGCCAGCAGCTTGGGGCAGGTTGCAACTAATGAAAAACTGTTTTTT
CASSLGQVATNEKLFF
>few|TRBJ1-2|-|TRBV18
TGTGCCAGCTCCCACGGTGCCGGACACGGCCAACCTGGCTACACCTTC
CASSHGAGHGQPGYTF
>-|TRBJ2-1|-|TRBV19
TGTGCCAGTAGGGACAGAAAAAACTCCTACAATGAGCAGTTCTTC
CASRDRKNSYNEQFF
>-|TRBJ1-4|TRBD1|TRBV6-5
TGTGCCAGCAATCCGGGACAGGCACTTGAAAAACTGTTTTTT
CASNPGQALEKLFF
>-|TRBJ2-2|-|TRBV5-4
TGTGCCAGCAGCTTTCAAGGGAGTAAGAAGCTGTTTTTT
CASSFQGSKKLFF
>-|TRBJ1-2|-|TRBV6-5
TGTGCCAGCAGTGAAGGGGGATCTTTCTATGGCTACACCTTC
CASSEGGSFYGYTF
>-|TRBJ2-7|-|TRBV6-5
TGTGCCAGCAGTTATTCCGACTCCAGCTCCTACGAGCAGTACTTC
CASSYSDSSSYEQYF
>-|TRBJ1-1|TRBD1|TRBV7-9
TGTGCCAGCAGCACAACCCTACAGGGGTTGACTGAAGCTTTCTTT
CASSTTLQGLTEAFF
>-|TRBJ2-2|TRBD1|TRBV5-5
TGTGCCAGCAGCTTGTTATTACAGGGGGCCGCCGGGGAGCTGTTTTTT
CASSLLLQGAAGELFF
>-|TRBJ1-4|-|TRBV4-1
TGCGCCAGCAGCCCTGGGACAAGGAATGAAAAACTGTTTTTT
CASSPGTRNEKLFF
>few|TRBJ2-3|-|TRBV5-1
TGCGCCAGCAGCTTGGGCGGAACTAGCACAGATACGCAGTATTTT
CASSLGGTSTDTQYF
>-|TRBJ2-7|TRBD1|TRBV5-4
TGTGCCAGCAGCTCCCGGGCAGGGGGTGTTCGGAACGAGCAGTACTTC
CASSSRAGGVRNEQYF
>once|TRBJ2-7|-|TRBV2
TGTGCCAGCAGCCCCACGAGCAGACACTACGAGCAGTACTTC
CASSPTSRHYEQYF
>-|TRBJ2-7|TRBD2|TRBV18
TGTGCCAGCTCACCACGATCGGGAGGCTCGGCCTACGAGCAGTACTTC
CASSPRSGGSAYEQYF
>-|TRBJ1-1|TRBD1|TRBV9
TGTGCCAGCAGCGTAGGGGGACACAGGGGCACTGAAGCTTTCTTT
CASSVGGHRGTEAFF
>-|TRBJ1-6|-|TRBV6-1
TGTGCCAGCAGCGTAGACAGCCCCTATAATTCACCCCTCCACTTT
CASSVDSPYNSPLHF
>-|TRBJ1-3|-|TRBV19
TGTGCCAGTAGTACGCAGGCGGGTACTGGAAACACCATATATTTT
CASSTQAGTGNTIYF
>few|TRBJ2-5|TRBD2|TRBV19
TGTGCCAGTACCACTAGCGGGAGGGCCTCCGGGGAGACCCAGTACTTC
CASTTSGRASGETQYF
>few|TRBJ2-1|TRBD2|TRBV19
TGTGCCAGTAGTAGCGGGAGCTCCTACAATGAGCAGTTCTTC
CASSSGSSYNEQFF
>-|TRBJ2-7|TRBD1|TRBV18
TGTGCCAGCTCACCACCACGGGGACAGGTCAACGAGCAGTACTTC
CASSPPRGQVNEQYF
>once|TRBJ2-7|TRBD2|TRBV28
TGTGCCAGCAGTTTTACCCAAACTAGCGGTACCTACGAGCAGTACTTC
CASSFTQTSGTYEQYF
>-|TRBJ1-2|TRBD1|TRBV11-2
TGTGCCAGCAGCTCACCGGGACAGGGGGCGCAGGGCTACACCTTC
CASSSPGQGAQGYTF
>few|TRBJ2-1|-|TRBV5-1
TGCGCCAGCAGCTTGGAAGCGGGGCAGTTCTTC
CASSLEAGQFF
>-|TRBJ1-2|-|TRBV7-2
TGTGCCAGCAGCTCGAGTGGGGGCCGTGGGAGTTTGAAGGGCTACACCTTC
CASSSSGGRGSLKGYTF
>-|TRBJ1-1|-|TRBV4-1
TGCGCCAGCAGCCAAGCAGGGACACGTGAAGCTTTCTTT
CASSQAGTREAFF
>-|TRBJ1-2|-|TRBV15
TGTGCCACCAGCAGAGATCGCCCGACAATCTATGGCTACACCTTC
CATSRDRPTIYGYTF
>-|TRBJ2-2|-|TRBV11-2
TGTGCCAGCAGCTTAGGGACAACGAACACCGGGGAGCTGTTTTTT
CASSLGTTNTGELFF
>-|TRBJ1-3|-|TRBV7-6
TGTGCCAGCAGCTCCCCGGAAGGGGCTCCTGGAAACACCATATATTTT
CASSSPEGAPGNTIYF
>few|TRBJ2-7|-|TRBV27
TGTGCCAGCTCTAACTGGCTAGATATCGGCGAGCAGTACTTC
CASSNWLDIGEQYF
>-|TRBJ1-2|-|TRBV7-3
TGTGCCAGCAGCCCTGGGGGGGCAGGGGCTAACTATGGCTACACCTTC
CASSPGGAGANYGYTF
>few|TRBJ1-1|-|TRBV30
TGTGCCTGGAGTCTGGGGGGCACTGAAGCTTTCTTT
CAWSLGGTEAFF
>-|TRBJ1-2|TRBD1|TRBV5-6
TGTGCCAGCAGCTTGGTACAGGGGGATGGCTACACCTTC
CASSLVQGDGYTF
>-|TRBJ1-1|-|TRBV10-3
TGTGCCATCAGTGATGGACATACTGAAGCTTTCTTT
CAISDGHTEAFF
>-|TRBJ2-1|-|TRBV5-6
TGTGCCAGCAGCTTGGGGGTCGGGTACAATGAGCAGTTCTTC
CASSLGVGYNEQFF
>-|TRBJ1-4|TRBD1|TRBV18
TGTGCCAGCTCATTGCGACCGGGGACAGGGGGCGCGGCTAATGAAAAACTGTTTTTT
CASSLRPGTGGAANEKLFF
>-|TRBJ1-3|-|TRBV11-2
TGTGCCAGCAGCTTAGAGCGGGGGCGTGGAAACACCATATATTTT
CASSLERGRGNTIYF
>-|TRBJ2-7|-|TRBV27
TGTGCCAGCAGCACCCTTGGAGGGCCGGGCGAGCAGTACTTC
CASSTLGGPGEQYF
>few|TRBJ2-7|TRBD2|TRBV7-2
TGTGCCAGCAGCGTTAGCGGGAGAACTGTATACGAGCAGTACTTC
CASSVSGRTVYEQYF
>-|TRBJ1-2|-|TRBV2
TGTGCCAGCAGTCCCCTATATGGCTACACCTTC
CASSPLYGYTF
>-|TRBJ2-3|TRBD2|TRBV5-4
TGTGCCAGCGCCGCGGGGGGCCTTGATACGCAGTATTTT
CASAAGGLDTQYF
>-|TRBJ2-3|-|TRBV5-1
TGCGCCAGCACCTTAGCGGAAACCACAGATACGCAGTATTTT
CASTLAETTDTQYF
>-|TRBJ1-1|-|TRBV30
TGTGCCCGGAACGCCGCCGGGACACCGAACACTGAAGCTTTCTTT
CARNAAGTPNTEAFF
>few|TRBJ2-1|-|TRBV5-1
TGCGCCAGCAGCTGGTCCTTCGAGACTTACTACTACAATGAGCAGTTCTTC
CASSWSFETYYYNEQFF
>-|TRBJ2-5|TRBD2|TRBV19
TGTGCCAGTAGCGGTCAGCGGGGGGGCTCGCGAACGGAGACCCAGTACTTC
CASSGQRGGSRTETQYF
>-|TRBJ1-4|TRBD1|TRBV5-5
TGTGCCAGCAGCTCGGGAATGACAGGGTCAAGGGGTGAAAAACTGTTTTTT
CASSSGMTGSRGEKLFF